This TCR beta chain was sequenced in a study of T cell responses to AZD1222 COVID-19 vaccine (dated by TCRdb to the early 2020s). General notes on the study: TCR sequencing covered about 230 trial participants: 200 to 210 given two doses of AZD1222 and around 25 given two doses of MenACWY control vaccine. Trial participants were enrolled into age subgroups of 18-55, 56-69 and 70-plus years, which contained 148, 28 and 57 TCR-sequenced participants, respectively. Results the study describes overall, beyond this receptor: The 56-69-year group was small, and its depth increase did not reach significance, likely because of low power. The whole spike protein was spanned by vaccine-associated CD4 TCRs, and dominant responses were seen in regions 160-218 and 743-854. Because no samples from the day 14 peak response were available, repertoires could be characterized only after the peak T cell response. Conclusions about previously exposed vaccinees were limited because only 5 or 6 AZD1222 recipients were SARS-CoV-2 seropositive at baseline. Participants were mostly white British, with more females than males. The authors suggested clonal diversity may have been underestimated. A significant rise in spike-specific TCR breadth and depth was observed after two AZD1222 doses relative to day 0 and relative to MenACWY recipients. Epitopes outside the regions mutated in the B.1.351 and B.1.1.7 variants were reportedly recognized by nearly half of the unique spike-specific TCRs.

The sample's time point label, decoded: baseline before first vaccination. Reading the label with the study, this specimen's treatment or condition is: meningococcal conjugate vaccine given as trial control. Vaccinee samples came from UK trials COV001 and COV002, including a single-blind randomized controlled phase 2/3 trial of AZD1222 (ChAdOx1 nCoV-19) in healthy adults. For TCRbeta chain sequencing, PBMC samples from trial participants were taken at day 0 and at day 28 after the second dose. As to this clone: Its antigen specificity is not known. It has no much larger one-base neighbor in the sample; base qualities were not kept.

The CDR3 has 13 amino acids, counting the end cysteine and phenylalanine. Just the 39-base CDR3 DNA is kept, in frame starting at base 1. Trimming costs V 6 bases and J 6 bases, and their ends lie 14 bases apart. CDR1 MNHEY and CDR2 SMNVEV are derived from the germline V gene (reference sequence). The CDR3 regions of human TCRbeta chains were analyzed by immunosequencing. As for the original processing: TCRs in the repertoires were matched against a reference library of SARS-CoV-2-specific TCRs that had been generated with the MIRA antigen-specificity platform. Breadth was defined as the fraction of unique TCRs that were SARS-CoV-2-associated, and depth was defined as the fraction of total T cells that were SARS-CoV-2-associated. Each spike-specific TCR was assigned to its reactive spike region and to a CD4 or CD8 class using the MIRA data. Log10-transformed breadth and depth values were compared by one-way ANOVA with Sidak's multiple comparisons tests. Not all clones reach the TCRdb copy of this immuneACCESS table, which keeps in-frame sequences only. Checked studies attribute under half of the gap to unresolved V genes and leave the rest unexplained. Clone size and the V and J calls come from that table; the DNA yielded D and trimming. Within this sample are some 96,000 clones, with approximately 87% of them counted one time only. Jointly, the top ten make up 4% to 4.5% of the sample.

This TCR was sampled from an adult in good health. The sample here was peripheral blood, taken on day 0 of MenACWY control vaccination. The rearranged chain carries TRBV27 and TRBJ1-2; a weak D assignment points to TRBD1 (5 bases agree). Here the CDR3 is given as CASRRTLRDGYTF. The DNA reads as follows: TGTGCCAGCAGACGGACACTAAGGGATGGCTACACCTTC.